The entry below describes one T cell receptor beta chain. The data derive from a study of T-cell reconstitution after alpha-beta-depleted transplantation in children. Unique molecular identifiers featured in how the TCRbeta library was prepared. TCRdb reanalysed the PCR reads using MiXCR and keeps one entry per CDR3 protein. The repertoire holds 440,000 or so distinct CDR3 sequences, with roughly a tenth as singletons. This CDR3 comprises 14 residues. Germline V gives CDR1 SQVTM, CDR2 ANQGSEA. Trimming left V 4 bases short and J 10 bases short, with 20 bases between. This sequence was found in a human donor who donated a stem cell graft to a child with acute myeloid leukemia. Sample: PBMCs from the stem cell graft donor, taken from the stem cell graft. This chain joins TRBV29-1 and TRBJ2-1, with D hard to call. CDR3 residues: CSVVGYPSKNEQFF. CDR3 in DNA: TGCAGCGTTGTGGGTTACCCTAGTAAGAACGAGCAGTTCTTC.